These 24 T cell receptor beta chains came from one sample sequenced in a study of early T cells in non-severe SARS-CoV-2 infection. TCRdb processed the 5' RACE reads anew with MiXCR; each CDR3 protein has one entry. The sample holds around 50,000 distinct CDR3 sequences, about 5.9% seen once. The source material was whole blood. Every receptor here comes from an adult who was a healthcare worker with PCR-confirmed SARS-CoV-2 infection or an uninfected control (not recorded which).

The V call is TRBV9, the J call TRBJ1-1; unclear D gene. V lost 3 bases and J lost 10, with 19 bases in between. CDR1 SGDLS and CDR2 YYNGEE come from the germline V gene. This CDR3 has 14 residues. For the CDR3, the DNA is TGTGCCAGCAGCGCCCGGGCTACTCAAGAAGGAGCTTTCTTT. Amino acids: CASSARATQEGAFF.

This chain uses TRBV7-8 with TRBJ2-7; 7 nucleotides align to TRBD1. Germline V CDR1 and CDR2: SGHVS, FQNEAQ. Trimming at V came to 5 bases and at J to 2 bases, leaving 9 bases not matched to a gene. This CDR3 region has 15 residues. The CDR3 region has the DNA TGTGCCAGCAGCACCGGACAGGTGGGAACCTACGAGCAGTACTTC. This translates into CASSTGQVGTYEQYF.

This clonotype was detected ten times or more. This rearrangement joins TRBV7-9 to TRBJ2-7, with D uncertain. CDR1 SEHNR and CDR2 FQNEAQ come from the germline V gene (reference sequence). The ends were cut back, 2 bases at V and 0 bases at J, with 11 bases in the middle. The CDR3 covers 15 residues. CDR3: CASSLRRPSSYEQYF. As DNA, the CDR3 is TGTGCCAGCAGCTTAAGACGGCCAAGCTCCTACGAGCAGTACTTC.

This clonotype was seen at least ten times. The chain recombines TRBV5-4 with TRBJ2-5; TRBD2 aligns across 7 bases. The trim removed 3 bases at V and 4 bases at J, leaving 0 bases unmatched. The CDR3 length is 12 residues. Per the germline V gene, CDR1 is SGHNT and CDR2 is YYREEE (reference sequence). This CDR3 reads CASSSGGETQYF. In nucleotides, the CDR3 is TGTGCCAGCAGCTCGGGGGGAGAGACCCAGTACTTC.

The chain joins TRBV7-2 to TRBJ2-3, with no clear D. The V end was cut by 1 base, the J end by 10 bases, with 6 bases between. The germline V gene encodes CDR1 SGHTA and CDR2 FQGNSA. This CDR3 has 11 residues. For the CDR3, the DNA is TGTGCCAGCAGCTTAGGTCTCGCGCAGTATTTT. Translating gives CASSLGLAQYF.

This clonotype has ten or more counts. The V and J genes are TRBV7-9 and TRBJ1-1, with D unclear. V was clipped by 3 bases and J by 6 bases, with 17 bases between them. The CDR3 spans 15 residues. CDR1 and CDR2 from the germline V gene are SEHNR and FQNEAQ (reference sequence). The CDR3 loop is CASSLATSWEAEAFF. Here the CDR3 DNA reads TGTGCCAGCAGCTTGGCGACAAGCTGGGAAGCTGAAGCTTTCTTT.

This clonotype was picked up a small number of times. J is TRBJ1-6 and V is TRBV2, with D hard to call. The CDR3 totals 13 residues. Germline assignment: CDR1 SNHLY and CDR2 FYNNEI. The V end was cut by 7 bases, the J end by 7 bases, with 11 bases between. CDR3 coding DNA: TGTGCCAGCACTCCGATAGCAAATTCACCCCTCCACTTT. Encoded protein: CASTPIANSPLHF.

This clonotype was picked up many times. V is TRBV5-5 and J is TRBJ1-5; D is uncertain. CDR3 length: 12 amino acids. Between the trimmed V and J ends, which lost 1 base and 6 bases, there was a span of 5 bases. The germline CDR1 and CDR2 sequences are SGHKS and YYEKEE (reference sequence). The CDR3 sequence: CASSLMGQPQHF. DNA of the CDR3: TGTGCCAGCAGCTTGATGGGTCAGCCCCAGCATTTT.

This clonotype was observed many times. The chain carries TRBV5-1 and TRBJ2-7, with D possibly being TRBD1 (7 bases). This CDR3 region has 15 residues. Trimming left V 6 bases short and J 2 bases short, with 18 bases between. Germline V gene sequence: CDR1 SGHRS, CDR2 YFSETQ. CDR3 nucleotides: TGCGCCAGCACCGGACAGGAGGGAAACACCTACGAGCAGTACTTC. This sequence encodes CASTGQEGNTYEQYF.

The table lists this clonotype with many counts. The DNA for the CDR3 is TGTGCCAGCAGCCTGGGACAGACGAACACCGGGGAGCTGTTTTTT. Translation gives CASSLGQTNTGELFF. This rearrangement joins TRBV5-4 to TRBJ2-2, with 7 bases that match TRBD1. With 4 bases clipped from V and 0 bases from J, the junction kept 3 bases outside the gene matches. The CDR3 spans 15 residues. Germline CDR1 reads SGHNT; CDR2 reads YYREEE (reference sequence).

This clonotype has at least ten counts. The chain has TRBV12-3 or TRBV12-4 and TRBJ2-3, with 7 bases that match TRBD2. The CDR3 totals 14 residues. J lost 4 bases, V lost 1 base, and 2 bases had no gene match. In DNA, the CDR3 is TGTGCCAGCAGTTTAGACGGGGGGTCAGATACGCAGTATTTT. Protein: CASSLDGGSDTQYF.

The genes are TRBV4-1 and TRBJ1-4; possibly TRBD1 for D (5 bases). V shed 2 bases and J shed 7 bases, with 23 bases lying between them. Germline CDR1 reads MGHRA; CDR2 reads YSYEKL. The CDR3 is 18 amino acids. The CDR3 spells CASSQKGPGPRQTEKLFF. The CDR3, as DNA: TGCGCCAGCAGCCAAAAGGGTCCGGGGCCCCGCCAGACTGAAAAACTGTTTTTT.

This clonotype has at least ten counts. The CDR3 region has the DNA TGCAGCGTTGATTTCGACAGGGTAGGCGCTGAGCAGTTCTTC. This translates into CSVDFDRVGAEQFF. The chain recombines TRBV29-1 with TRBJ2-1; 7 bases are shared with TRBD1. Trimming removed 3 bases from V and 9 bases from J; junction bases left unmatched: 11. The CDR3 totals 14 residues. CDR1 is SQVTM, CDR2 ANQGSEA, per germline.

This clonotype was recorded a few times. This chain links TRBV27 with TRBJ2-3; D may be TRBD2 (5 bases). Germline CDR1 MNHEY, CDR2 SMNVEV (reference sequence). The CDR3 is 13 residues long. The germline V and J ends were trimmed by 5 bases and 4 bases, with 10 bases remaining between them. This CDR3 is CASSPTRSDTQYF. Written as DNA, the CDR3 is TGTGCCAGCAGTCCCACTAGATCAGATACGCAGTATTTT.

This clonotype was recorded at least ten times. The chain carries TRBV28 and TRBJ2-3; 7 bases are a match to TRBD1. V was clipped by 5 bases and J by 0 bases; unmatched bases: 8. This CDR3 contains 16 residues. In germline, CDR1 is MDHEN, CDR2 SYDVKM. CDR3 in DNA: TGTGCCAGCAGTCTCACCACAGGGGCGAGCACAGATACGCAGTATTTT. The encoded protein is CASSLTTGASTDTQYF.

This clonotype has just a few counts. The chain is built from TRBV5-1 and TRBJ2-7; the D call may be TRBD1 or TRBD2 (5 bases each). CDR3 length: 15 amino acids. The ends were cut back, 0 bases at V and 7 bases at J, with 17 bases in the middle. Germline CDR1 is SGHRS and CDR2 is YFSETQ. In nucleotides, the CDR3 is TGCGCCAGCAGCTTGGAAGCCAGGGCGTCGGGGGAGCAGTACTTC. Encoded protein: CASSLEARASGEQYF.

This clonotype was found a few times. The CDR3 DNA sequence: TGTGCCAGCAGCTTGGCCTCCTCAGGGGGGCATGGCTACACCTTC. This gives the protein CASSLASSGGHGYTF. J is TRBJ1-2 and V is TRBV5-6; 7 bases agree with TRBD1. The length of the CDR3 is 15 residues. The germline CDR1 and CDR2 sequences are SGHDT and YYEEEE. The V and J ends lost 0 bases and 6 bases, in that order; junction bases with no gene match: 8.

This clonotype was seen ten or more times. A junction boundary mismatches the germline segment, possibly from a read error. The rearrangement uses TRBV4-3 and TRBJ2-2; D gene ambiguous. Germline V gene data show CDR1 as LGHNA and CDR2 as YSLEER. This CDR3 contains 13 residues. The CDR3 here is CARSQSNTGELFF. The DNA of the CDR3 is TGCGCCAGGAGCCAATCAAACACCGGGGAGCTGTTTTTT.

The sample holds many counts of this clonotype. V gene TRBV2 combines with J gene TRBJ2-1; TRBD2 matches at 11 bases. Unmatched junction bases numbered 13, after V lost 9 bases and J lost 12 bases. Germline values: CDR1 SNHLY, CDR2 FYNNEI. CDR3 length: 14 residues. The DNA of the CDR3 is TGTGCCAGTCTACTAGCGGGGGAAGCAGGGGTGCAGTTCTTC. Amino acids: CASLLAGEAGVQFF.

The chain carries TRBV28 and TRBJ1-1; D gene uncertain. Trimming stripped 7 bases from V and 1 base from J, with 10 bases between. The CDR3 sequence is 13 residues long. Germline V lookup: CDR1 MDHEN, CDR2 SYDVKM. CDR3 region: CASTLTGNTEAFF. CDR3 DNA: TGTGCCAGCACATTAACGGGGAACACTGAAGCTTTCTTT.

This clonotype showed up many times. The genes are TRBV7-9 and TRBJ1-3; weak D call: TRBD1 (5 bases). The CDR3 is 20 residues long. From germline, CDR1 is SEHNR and CDR2 FQNEAQ (reference sequence). V was shortened by 6 bases and J by 4 bases, with 31 bases between the two germline ends. The CDR3 protein is CASSTWTPIAGTAVGNTIYF. CDR3 DNA sequence: TGTGCCAGCAGTACGTGGACTCCGATTGCGGGGACGGCTGTGGGAAACACCATATATTTT.

This clonotype was seen at least ten times. This rearrangement joins TRBV6-2 or TRBV6-3 to TRBJ2-1; tentative D call: TRBD2 (6 bases). The CDR3 contains 14 residues. V lost 6 bases, J lost 1 base, and 10 bases lay in between. Germline V gives CDR1 MNHEY, CDR2 SVGEGT. CDR3 in amino acids: CASRRGNSYNEQFF. The CDR3 DNA reads TGTGCCAGCAGGCGGGGAAATTCCTACAATGAGCAGTTCTTC.

The chain is built from TRBV14 and TRBJ2-3; D perhaps matches TRBD2 (6 bases). Germline V gene data show CDR1 as SGHDN and CDR2 as FVKESK. The CDR3 totals 15 residues. V lost 0 bases to trimming and J lost 5 bases, with 12 bases between them. For the CDR3, the DNA is TGTGCCAGCAGCCAAGAAGACGAGCGGGTAGATACGCAGTATTTT. Its protein is CASSQEDERVDTQYF.

The chain combines TRBV6-5 with TRBJ1-1, with D perhaps TRBD1 (6 bases). This CDR3 has 12 amino acids. The ends were cut back, 4 bases at V and 5 bases at J, with 8 bases in the middle. Looked up from germline, CDR1 is MNHEY and CDR2 is SVGAGI. Written as DNA, the CDR3 is TGTGCCAGCAGTTGGAGGGGGACTGAAGCTTTCTTT. Its translation: CASSWRGTEAFF.